One and the same sample provided the 19 T cell receptor beta chains below, sequenced in a study of shared T cell receptors in the human thymus. Profiled with immunoSEQ multiplex PCR; TCRdb holds only in-frame clones, not every one. The table records more than 550,000 clones, 70% to 90% of them present only once. The same data also went into a second study, on human thymus T cells.

The sample consisted of thymocytes. The receptor source for this set is a girl in the first two years of life with a congenital heart defect.

V usage is TRBV9 and J usage is TRBJ1-3; perhaps TRBD1 as D (6 bases). CDR3 length equals 19 residues. Trimming cost V 4 bases and J 0 bases, with 23 bases left between them. The V gene's germline CDR1 is SGDLS and CDR2 YYNGEE. CDR3 sequence (DNA): TGTGCCAGCAGCCCCCCGTCGGGGACACCCCTAAGCTCTGGAAACACCATATATTTT. It translates to CASSPPSGTPLSSGNTIYF.

This clone was seen a few times. CDR3 protein: CASSGQVALGGEQFF. The CDR3 coding sequence is TGTGCCAGCAGCGGACAGGTGGCCCTTGGGGGTGAGCAGTTCTTC. The rearrangement links TRBV9 to TRBJ2-1; possibly TRBD1 for D (6 bases). This CDR3 has 15 residues. V lost 3 bases, J lost 9 bases, and 19 bases lay in between. The germline V gene has CDR1 SGDLS and CDR2 YYNGEE.

The chain employs TRBV7-4 and TRBJ2-2, with TRBD1 identical over 8 bases. The CDR3 spans 16 residues. With V trimmed by 5 bases and J by 4 bases, 9 bases remained unmatched. Germline CDR1 reads SGHVT; CDR2 reads SQSDAQ. The CDR3 is CASSPSGQGGTGELFF. CDR3 DNA: TGTGCCAGCAGCCCAAGCGGACAGGGAGGCACCGGGGAGCTGTTTTTT.

J is TRBJ1-3 and V is TRBV9, with D maybe TRBD1 (6 bases). Germline-derived CDR1 and CDR2 are SGDLS and YYNGEE. V was clipped by 3 bases and J by 4 bases, with 11 bases between them. There are 14 residues in the CDR3. The CDR3 region has the DNA TGTGCCAGCAGCGACCAGGGGTTCGGAAACACCATATATTTT. Translation: CASSDQGFGNTIYF.

The rearrangement joins TRBV14 to TRBJ1-2, with D tentatively TRBD1 (5 bases). V was shortened by 0 bases and J by 2 bases, with 19 bases between the two germline ends. This CDR3 comprises 18 residues. CDR1 is SGHDN and CDR2 is FVKESK in the germline V gene. CDR3 coding DNA: TGTGCCAGCAGCCAAGACCATCCCACAGGAAACCCGAACTATGGCTACACCTTC. Protein: CASSQDHPTGNPNYGYTF.

The chain recombines TRBV6-1 with TRBJ2-7; the D gene is possibly TRBD2 (6 bases). V dropped 1 base and J dropped 0 bases, with 16 bases sitting between them. Germline V gives CDR1 MNHNS, CDR2 SASEGT. The CDR3 is made up of 17 amino acids. The chain's CDR3 is CASSEEVAEVYSYEQYF. CDR3 in DNA: TGTGCCAGCAGTGAAGAGGTAGCGGAGGTCTACTCCTACGAGCAGTACTTC.

V and J are TRBV2 and TRBJ1-5, with unresolved D. This CDR3 has 14 amino acids. Between the trimmed V and J ends, which lost 8 bases and 0 bases, there was a span of 11 bases. Per germline, CDR1 SNHLY and CDR2 FYNNEI. DNA of the CDR3: TGTGCCAGCGGGCATACCTTTAGCAATCAGCCCCAGCATTTT. Protein: CASGHTFSNQPQHF.

V usage is TRBV10-3 and J usage is TRBJ1-1; D might be TRBD1 (5 bases). The germline V and J ends were trimmed by 4 bases and 1 base, with 10 bases remaining between them. Germline CDR1 reads ENHRY; CDR2 reads SYGVKD. This CDR3 comprises 14 residues. The CDR3 loop is CAISGAGSNTEAFF. CDR3 nucleotide sequence: TGTGCCATCAGTGGGGCAGGGTCGAACACTGAAGCTTTCTTT.

This chain uses TRBV4-2 with TRBJ1-5; D gene uncertain. V lost 0 bases and J 2 bases, leaving 20 bases between the germline ends. CDR1 is LGHNA and CDR2 is YNFKEQ in the germline V gene. This CDR3 spans 19 amino acids. The CDR3 here is CASSQDSPRVIRGNQPQHF. The DNA for the CDR3 is TGTGCCAGCAGCCAAGATTCCCCCAGAGTAATACGGGGCAATCAGCCCCAGCATTTT.

V gene TRBV11-2 combines with J gene TRBJ1-2; 7 positions agree with TRBD1. Germline CDR1 and CDR2: SGHAT and FQNNGV. After removal of 5 bases from V and 0 bases from J, the junction contained 18 bases not matched to a gene. The CDR3 has 19 residues. As DNA, the CDR3 is TGTGCCAGCAGCGCCCGACCCCGGGACAGTCGCTATCCTAACTATGGCTACACCTTC. Its translation is CASSARPRDSRYPNYGYTF.

The chain uses TRBV5-4 and TRBJ2-1; TRBD1 aligns across 11 bases. Trimming cost V 0 bases and J 9 bases; bases outside gene matches: 5. This CDR3 contains 15 residues. Germline V CDR1 and CDR2: SGHNT, YYREEE (reference sequence). The CDR3 sequence is CASSLGGTGGTEQFF. In nucleotides, the CDR3 is TGTGCCAGCAGCTTGGGCGGGACAGGGGGTACTGAGCAGTTCTTC.

The chain joins TRBV7-2 to TRBJ1-2, with TRBD1 matching 7 bases. With V trimmed by 6 bases and J by 4 bases, 5 bases remained unmatched. In germline, CDR1 is SGHTA, CDR2 FQGNSA. This CDR3 region has 13 residues. The CDR3, as DNA: TGTGCCAGCAGTTCCGCAGGGGGCTATGGCTACACCTTC. Amino acids: CASSSAGGYGYTF. Filled out from reference TRBV7-2 and TRBJ1-2, the complete variable domain reads GAGVSQSPSNKVTEKGKDVELRCDPISGHTALYWYRQSLGQGLEFLIYFQGNSAPDKSGLPSDRFSAERTGGSVSTLTIQRTQQEDSAVYLCASSSAGGYGYTFGSGTRLTVV.

A few counts support this clone. The rearrangement links TRBV2 to TRBJ1-2; D is uncertain. Germline values: CDR1 SNHLY, CDR2 FYNNEI. Deletions cut 7 bases from V and 1 base from J, with 13 bases between. This CDR3 has 14 amino acids. As DNA, the CDR3 is TGTGCCAGCACTCTTGAGGGATGTAACTATGGCTACACCTTC. Amino acid sequence: CASTLEGCNYGYTF.

This rearrangement joins TRBV15 to TRBJ1-1; a possible D gene is TRBD1 (5 bases). Germline loops: CDR1 LNHNV, CDR2 YYDKDF (reference sequence). The CDR3 spans 18 residues. Trimming cost V 0 bases and J 1 base, with 18 bases left between them. The CDR3 nucleotides read TGTGCCACCAGCAGAGAAGTGTGGGGGGGGTCGGGGAACACTGAAGCTTTCTTT. Translation: CATSREVWGGSGNTEAFF.

CDR3 protein: CASSLEGPDYGYTF. CDR3 bases: TGTGCCAGCAGCTTAGAGGGGCCGGACTATGGCTACACCTTC. This chain connects TRBV7-9 to TRBJ1-2, with a weak D call TRBD1 (5 bases). V was trimmed by 1 base and J by 3 bases, leaving 9 bases between them. The CDR3 runs 14 residues. The germline V gene encodes CDR1 SEHNR and CDR2 FQNEAQ (reference sequence). The full variable domain, in which reference TRBV7-9 and TRBJ1-2 provide the parts outside the CDR3, is DTGVSQNPRHKITKRGQNVTFRCDPISEHNRLYWYRQTLGQGPEFLTYFQNEAQLEKSRLLSDRFSAERPKGSFSTLEIQRTEQGDSAMYLCASSLEGPDYGYTFGSGTRLTVV.

The genes are TRBV14 and TRBJ1-1; D possibly corresponds to TRBD1 (5 bases). V was shortened by 1 base and J by 3 bases, with 9 bases between the two germline ends. Germline CDR1 reads SGHDN; CDR2 reads FVKESK. The CDR3 runs 14 residues. CDR3 in amino acids: CASSQGGWDTEAFF. The DNA for the CDR3 is TGTGCCAGCAGCCAAGGGGGCTGGGACACTGAAGCTTTCTTT.

The count of this clone is one. The chain joins TRBV2 to TRBJ2-3; 11 nucleotides align to TRBD2. V trimming: 5 bases; J trimming: 1 base; junction bases outside the gene matches: 17. The CDR3 is made up of 20 amino acids. Germline loops: CDR1 SNHLY, CDR2 FYNNEI. CDR3 DNA: TGTGCCAGCAGTCTGGAGGCTAGCGGGGGGTACTACGAAGGCACAGATACGCAGTATTTT. Translated: CASSLEASGGYYEGTDTQYF. The full variable domain, with the rest looked up from reference TRBV2 and TRBJ2-3, is EPEVTQTPSHQVTQMGQEVILRCVPISNHLYFYWYRQILGQKVEFLVSFYNNEISEKSEIFDDQFSVERPDGSNFTLKIRSTKLEDSAMYFCASSLEASGGYYEGTDTQYFGPGTRLTVL.

Written as DNA, the CDR3 is TGTGCCAGCAGCGGAGCGGGACGGTACACCGGGGAGCTGTTTTTT. This sequence encodes CASSGAGRYTGELFF. This rearrangement joins TRBV27 to TRBJ2-2; 7 nucleotides agree with TRBD2. Germline trimming cut 6 bases from V and 3 bases from J; bases unmatched to any gene: 7. From germline, CDR1 is MNHEY and CDR2 SMNVEV (reference sequence). The CDR3 sequence is 15 residues long.

The chain carries TRBV18 and TRBJ1-1, with unresolved D. The CDR3 is made up of 18 amino acids. Deletions cut 6 bases from V and 1 base from J, with 24 bases between. Per germline, CDR1 KGHSH and CDR2 LQKENI. CDR3 protein: CASSPFDPISRQNTEAFF. The CDR3 DNA follows: TGTGCCAGCTCTCCATTCGACCCGATCAGCCGACAGAACACTGAAGCTTTCTTT.